This T cell receptor beta chain was sequenced in a study of cytomegalovirus exposure and HLA in healthy donors. The primer mix had 60 Vbeta and 13 Jbeta primers. Assay: immunoSEQ multiplex PCR; the TCRdb copy retains only in-frame clones and omits some. The repertoire holds about 150,000 clones, with approximately 82% as singletons. From germline, CDR1 is SGHRS and CDR2 YFSETQ. The CDR3 loop spans 12 amino acids. Overall study findings and caveats: Presence/absence analyses assumed roughly uniform sequencing depth across donors, which may not hold. An apparent linkage of common viral pathogens to several of the most significant clusters emerged in a later analysis.

A remark on this clone: What it binds is not known.

The clonotype was recovered from a woman aged 45-65 years in good health and CMV-seropositive. The specimen was PBMCs. This chain joins TRBV5-1 and TRBJ2-5; D not resolved. The J call may be faulty, since TRBJ2-7 better matches the DNA end. CDR3 amino acids: CASNKQVNEQYF. The CDR3 DNA follows: TGCGCCAGTAATAAGCAGGTGAACGAGCAGTACTTC.